These 24 T cell receptor beta chains originate from one sample sequenced in a study of blood T cell repertoires in COVID-19. The method was immunoSEQ multiplex PCR; TCRdb's version includes in-frame clones alone and lacks a portion of them. Here the sample spans roughly 250,000 clones, roughly 80% being singletons. The sequencing input was peripheral blood. Receptor source: a woman at least 80 years old with active or convalescent COVID-19.

The V call is TRBV14, the J call TRBJ1-5; the D gene is possibly TRBD1 (5 bases). Germline V CDR1 and CDR2: SGHDN, FVKESK. Trimming removed 5 bases from V and 6 bases from J, with 14 bases in between. The CDR3 consists of 14 residues. In nucleotides, the CDR3 is TGTGCCAGCAGCAAGGGGAGGGCGGGTCAGCCCCAGCATTTT. The encoded protein is CASSKGRAGQPQHF.

V usage is TRBV5-4 and J usage is TRBJ1-1; D unclear. Germline assignment: CDR1 SGHNT and CDR2 YYREEE (reference sequence). The V end was cut by 1 base, the J end by 1 base, with 11 bases between. The CDR3 consists of 15 residues. The CDR3 spells CASSLILVQNTEAFF. In DNA form, the CDR3 reads TGTGCCAGCAGCTTGATTTTGGTACAGAACACTGAAGCTTTCTTT.

This rearrangement joins TRBV7-6 to TRBJ2-1, with TRBD1 matching over 10 bases. V lost 1 base, J lost 5 bases, and 5 bases stayed unmatched. Looked up from germline, CDR1 is SGHVS and CDR2 is FNYEAQ. The CDR3 extends over 16 amino acids. CDR3 in amino acids: CASSLEGQGENNEQFF. CDR3 DNA: TGTGCCAGCAGCTTAGAAGGACAGGGGGAGAACAATGAGCAGTTCTTC.

DNA for the CDR3: TGTGCCAGCAGCTTCGGTTCCGGCAATCAGCCCCAGCATTTT. This encodes CASSFGSGNQPQHF. This chain uses TRBV7-2 with TRBJ1-5; no definite D call. This CDR3 has 14 residues. Germline V gene data show CDR1 as SGHTA and CDR2 as FQGNSA. V was clipped by 3 bases and J by 2 bases, with 8 bases between them.

The chain links TRBV6-5 to TRBJ2-1, with 7 positions matching TRBD1. Germline CDR1 reads MNHEY; CDR2 reads SVGAGI. V lost 7 bases, J lost 9 bases, and 15 bases stayed unmatched. CDR3 size: 15 residues. The CDR3 DNA is TGTGCCAGCACCAAAGGGGACAGAGGTGTCTCTGAGCAGTTCTTC. Translation: CASTKGDRGVSEQFF.

In its sample, this clone was seen once. The gene calls are TRBV19 and TRBJ2-7; tentatively, D is TRBD1 (6 bases). The germline V gene has CDR1 LNHDA and CDR2 SQIVND (reference sequence). CDR3 size: 13 residues. The V gene lost 4 bases and the J gene lost 3 bases, with 10 bases spanning the gap. The DNA of the CDR3 is TGTGCCAGTAGTACGCAGGGACACTACGAGCAGTACTTC. It is translated as CASSTQGHYEQYF.

The chain joins TRBV5-1 to TRBJ2-5; D is possibly TRBD1 (5 bases). Germline V gives CDR1 SGHRS, CDR2 YFSETQ. This CDR3 spans 15 amino acids. V shed 3 bases and J shed 5 bases, with 17 bases lying between them. CDR3 sequence: CASSWGLTEAETQYF. As DNA, the CDR3 is TGCGCCAGCAGCTGGGGCCTGACAGAGGCTGAGACCCAGTACTTC.

Points on this clone: One end of the junction varies from germline; a read error may be responsible. The chain has TRBV5-1 and TRBJ1-2; 7 bases fit TRBD1. Per the germline V gene, CDR1 is SGHRS and CDR2 is YFSETQ. This CDR3 region has 14 residues. The CDR3 DNA sequence: TGCGCCAGCAGCATGGGCAACAGGGGCATACCCGCATCCTTC. Translation: CASSMGNRGIPASF.

The rearrangement links TRBV7-9 to TRBJ1-4; a possible D gene is TRBD1 (6 bases). The germline V and J ends were trimmed by 4 bases and 8 bases, with 14 bases remaining between them. This CDR3 has 14 residues. The germline V gene encodes CDR1 SEHNR and CDR2 FQNEAQ (reference sequence). The CDR3 reads CASSSRTVEEKLFF. The CDR3 bases are TGTGCCAGCAGCTCACGGACAGTTGAGGAAAAACTGTTTTTT.

The table lists this clone with a few counts. This same CDR3 is encoded by further DNA sequences in the sample. The V call is TRBV5-1, the J call TRBJ2-2; 9 bases match TRBD1. V gave up 1 base and J gave up 5 bases; unmatched junction bases: 3. This CDR3 is 15 amino acids long. The germline gives CDR1 SGHRS, CDR2 YFSETQ. In nucleotides, the CDR3 is TGCGCCAGCAGCTTGCCGGGACAGGGTACCGGGGAGCTGTTTTTT. Its translation is CASSLPGQGTGELFF.

The gene calls are TRBV24-1 and TRBJ1-4; D is ambiguous. Trimming took off 2 bases at V and 5 bases at J, with 14 bases between the two ends. There are 16 residues in the CDR3. Per germline, CDR1 KGHDR and CDR2 SFDVKD. CDR3 sequence: CATSDSRRGGNEKLFF. CDR3 bases: TGTGCCACCAGTGATTCCCGAAGAGGTGGGAATGAAAAACTGTTTTTT.

This chain uses TRBV5-4 with TRBJ1-4; D is uncertain. The CDR3 is 13 residues long. The V gene's germline CDR1 is SGHNT and CDR2 YYREEE (reference sequence). Trimming pared 4 bases from V and 7 bases from J, leaving 11 bases between. The CDR3 sequence: CASSMNSGEKLFF. CDR3 bases: TGTGCCAGCAGCATGAACTCAGGTGAAAAACTGTTTTTT.

The gene calls are TRBV7-2 and TRBJ2-3; D might be TRBD2 (7 bases). CDR1 is SGHTA, CDR2 FQGNSA, per germline. CDR3 size: 15 residues. Between the trimmed V and J ends, which lost 1 base and 2 bases, there was a span of 10 bases. The CDR3 spells CASSLGGGDTDTQYF. The CDR3, as DNA: TGTGCCAGCAGCTTAGGAGGGGGGGACACAGATACGCAGTATTTT.

The chain joins TRBV9 to TRBJ1-1; 8 bases fit TRBD1. CDR3 length: 15 amino acids. Trimming removed 4 bases from V and 6 bases from J; junction bases left unmatched: 11. The V gene's germline CDR1 is SGDLS and CDR2 YYNGEE. CDR3: CASSYNQGAGSEAFF. The DNA of the CDR3 is TGTGCCAGCAGCTATAATCAGGGGGCAGGTTCTGAAGCTTTCTTT.

The rearrangement links TRBV5-6 to TRBJ2-7; 8 positions match TRBD2. The CDR3 runs 15 residues. The V segment lost 0 bases and the J segment 0 bases; nucleotides outside the gene matches: 2. CDR1 is SGHDT, CDR2 YYEEEE, per germline. This CDR3 reads CASSLGSGTSYEQYF. CDR3 DNA: TGTGCCAGCAGCTTGGGTAGCGGGACCTCCTACGAGCAGTACTTC. The full variable domain, completed using reference TRBV5-6 and TRBJ2-7, is DAGVTQSPTHLIKTRGQQVTLRCSPKSGHDTVSWYQQALGQGPQFIFQYYEEEERQRGNFPDRFSGHQFPNYSSELNVNALLLGDSALYLCASSLGSGTSYEQYFGPGTRLTVT.

J is TRBJ2-7 and V is TRBV11-2; 11 nucleotides line up with TRBD2. The length of the CDR3 is 15 residues. Unmatched junction bases numbered 7, after V lost 5 bases and J lost 4 bases. Germline V CDR1 and CDR2: SGHAT, FQNNGV. The CDR3 DNA reads TGTGCCAGCAGCCTGGGACTAGCGGCCCTATACGAGCAGTACTTC. Its protein is CASSLGLAALYEQYF.

This clone came up a few times. This CDR3 is also generated by other DNA sequences in the sample. V gene TRBV28 combines with J gene TRBJ1-1; the match to TRBD1 covers 9 bases. Germline lookup yields CDR1 MDHEN and CDR2 SYDVKM. CDR3 length equals 15 residues. Trimming at V came to 4 bases and at J to 1 base, leaving 4 bases not matched to a gene. CDR3 sequence (DNA): TGTGCCAGCAGTTCTCCGGGACAGGGGAACACTGAAGCTTTCTTT. This codes for CASSSPGQGNTEAFF.

This clone was recorded only once. The V and J genes are TRBV7-9 and TRBJ1-2, with D perhaps matching TRBD1 (5 bases). Trimming cost V 5 bases and J 5 bases, with 18 bases left between them. This CDR3 contains 15 residues. Germline V CDR1 and CDR2: SEHNR, FQNEAQ (reference sequence). The CDR3 coding sequence is TGTGCCAGCAGCCCCGAAGGGTCAGGGTCGTATGGCTACACCTTC. It translates to CASSPEGSGSYGYTF.

This clone was seen a few times. This chain links TRBV28 with TRBJ1-1; D ambiguous. The germline V gene has CDR1 MDHEN and CDR2 SYDVKM. The CDR3 has 17 residues. V lost 2 bases and J lost 0, with 16 bases in between. CDR3 DNA: TGTGCCAGCAGTTTACCAGTCGCGCGGCGCATGAACACTGAAGCTTTCTTT. Translation gives CASSLPVARRMNTEAFF.

The sample holds a few counts of this clone. CDR3 protein: CALYGMRADTQYF. The CDR3 DNA is TGTGCCCTCTACGGGATGAGGGCAGATACGCAGTATTTT. The gene calls are TRBV7-9 and TRBJ2-3; a possible D gene is TRBD2 (5 bases). The V end was cut by 11 bases, the J end by 4 bases, with 16 bases between. The germline CDR1 and CDR2 sequences are SEHNR and FQNEAQ (reference sequence). There are 13 residues in the CDR3. Looking up the rest from reference TRBV7-9 and TRBJ2-3 gives the full variable domain: DTGVSQNPRHKITKRGQNVTFRCDPISEHNRLYWYRQTLGQGPEFLTYFQNEAQLEKSRLLSDRFSAERPKGSFSTLEIQRTEQGDSAMYLCALYGMRADTQYFGPGTRLTVL.

The chain joins TRBV15 to TRBJ1-4; tentative D call: TRBD1 (5 bases). The CDR3 totals 14 residues. V was clipped by 7 bases and J by 0 bases, with 9 bases between them. The germline V gene encodes CDR1 LNHNV and CDR2 YYDKDF (reference sequence). The CDR3 bases are TGTGCCACCACCCCCAGGGCAACTAATGAAAAACTGTTTTTT. This gives the protein CATTPRATNEKLFF.

The chain has TRBV4-1 and TRBJ1-5; D not resolved. The germline gives CDR1 MGHRA, CDR2 YSYEKL. This CDR3 is built from 14 residues. The V end was cut by 0 bases, the J end by 4 bases, with 7 bases between. The CDR3 sequence is CASSQDAWNQPQHF. CDR3 in DNA: TGCGCCAGCAGCCAAGATGCGTGGAATCAGCCCCAGCATTTT.

The CDR3 loop is CASSSGQDTSYGYTF. CDR3 nucleotide sequence: TGTGCCAGCAGTTCCGGACAGGACACAAGCTATGGCTACACCTTC. The chain is built from TRBV28 and TRBJ1-2, with 7 positions matching TRBD1. This CDR3 region has 15 residues. After removal of 4 bases from V and 4 bases from J, the junction contained 9 bases not matched to a gene. The germline CDR1 and CDR2 sequences are MDHEN and SYDVKM.

V gene TRBV5-1 combines with J gene TRBJ1-5; no definite D call. The CDR3 sequence is 16 residues long. The V gene's germline CDR1 is SGHRS and CDR2 YFSETQ. V was trimmed by 4 bases and J by 0 bases, leaving 14 bases between them. CDR3 loop: CASSPGVLGSNQPQHF. The CDR3 nucleotides read TGCGCCAGCAGCCCCGGGGTTTTGGGTAGCAATCAGCCCCAGCATTTT.